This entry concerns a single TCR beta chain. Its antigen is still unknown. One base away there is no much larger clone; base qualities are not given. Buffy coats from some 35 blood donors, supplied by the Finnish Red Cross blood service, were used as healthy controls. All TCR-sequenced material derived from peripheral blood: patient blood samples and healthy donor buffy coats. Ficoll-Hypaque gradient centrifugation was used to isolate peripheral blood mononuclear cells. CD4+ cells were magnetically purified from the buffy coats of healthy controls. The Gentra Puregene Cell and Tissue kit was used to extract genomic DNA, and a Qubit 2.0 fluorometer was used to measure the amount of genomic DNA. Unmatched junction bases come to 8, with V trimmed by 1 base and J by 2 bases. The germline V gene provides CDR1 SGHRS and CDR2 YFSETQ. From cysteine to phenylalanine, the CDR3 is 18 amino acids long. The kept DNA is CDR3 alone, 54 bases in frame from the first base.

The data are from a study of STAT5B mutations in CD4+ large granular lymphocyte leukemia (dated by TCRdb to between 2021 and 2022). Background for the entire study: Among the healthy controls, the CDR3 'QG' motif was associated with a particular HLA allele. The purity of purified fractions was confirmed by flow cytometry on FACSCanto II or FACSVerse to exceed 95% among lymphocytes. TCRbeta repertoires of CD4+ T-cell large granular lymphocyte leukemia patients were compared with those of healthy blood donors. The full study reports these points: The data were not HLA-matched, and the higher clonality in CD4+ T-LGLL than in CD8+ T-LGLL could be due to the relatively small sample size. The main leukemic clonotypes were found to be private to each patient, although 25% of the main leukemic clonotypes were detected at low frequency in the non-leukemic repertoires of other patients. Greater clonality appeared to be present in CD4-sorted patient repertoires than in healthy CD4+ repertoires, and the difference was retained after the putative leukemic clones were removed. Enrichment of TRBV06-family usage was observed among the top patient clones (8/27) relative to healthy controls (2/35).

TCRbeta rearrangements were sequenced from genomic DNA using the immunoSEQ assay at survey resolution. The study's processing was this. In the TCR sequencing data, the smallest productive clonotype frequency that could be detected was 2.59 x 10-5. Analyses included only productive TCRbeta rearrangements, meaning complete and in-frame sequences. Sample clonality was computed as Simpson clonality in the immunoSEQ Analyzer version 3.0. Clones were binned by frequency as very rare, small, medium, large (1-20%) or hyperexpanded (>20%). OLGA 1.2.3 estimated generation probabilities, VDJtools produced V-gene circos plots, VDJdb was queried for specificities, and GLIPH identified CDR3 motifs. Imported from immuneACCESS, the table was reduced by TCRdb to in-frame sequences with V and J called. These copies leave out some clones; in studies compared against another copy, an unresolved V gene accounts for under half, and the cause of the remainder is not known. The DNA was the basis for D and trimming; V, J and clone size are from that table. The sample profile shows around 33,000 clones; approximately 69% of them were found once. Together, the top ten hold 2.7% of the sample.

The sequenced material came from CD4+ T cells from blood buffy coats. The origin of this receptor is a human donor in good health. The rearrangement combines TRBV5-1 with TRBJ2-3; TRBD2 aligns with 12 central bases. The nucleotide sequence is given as TGCGCCAGCAGCTTGTATCCGACTAGCGGGGGTTTCACAGATACGCAGTATTTT. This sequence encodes CASSLYPTSGGFTDTQYF. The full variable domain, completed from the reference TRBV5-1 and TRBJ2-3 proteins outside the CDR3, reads KAGVTQTPRYLIKTRGQQVTLSCSPISGHRSVSWYQQTPGQGLQFLFEYFSETQRNKGNFPGRFSGRQFSNSRSEMNVSTLELGDSALYLCASSLYPTSGGFTDTQYFGPGTRLTVL.